A selection of T cell receptor beta chains follows, all from one sample in a study of identical twins. One entry per CDR3 protein results from TCRdb running MiXCR on the 5' RACE reads. The data show approximately 690,000 distinct CDR3 sequences, 6% to 6.5% seen once. The sample comprised naive T cells sorted from blood. These receptors were taken from a man between 18 and 29 years old in good health. The CDR3 runs from the conserved cysteine through the conserved F or W. Fields, in order: clone size, V gene, D gene, J gene, CDR3 DNA, CDR3 protein. D genes are given only for firm matches. Expanded clones get a size class; other rows say once, few or many, or leave the size out.

many,TRBV19,TRBD2,TRBJ2-5,TGTGCCAGTAGTATTTTCGCGGGAGGAGAGACCCAGTACTTC,CASSIFAGGETQYF
many,TRBV4-2,TRBD2,TRBJ2-1,TGTGCCAGCAGCCAAGACCGGACTAGCCCCGAGCAGTTCTTC,CASSQDRTSPEQFF
few,TRBV5-1,TRBD2,TRBJ2-7,TGCGCCAGCAGCTTGGACATACGCGGGAGCTCCTACGAGCAGTACTTC,CASSLDIRGSSYEQYF
many,TRBV20-1,NA,TRBJ2-7,TGCAGTGCTAGCTATTTATCGTGGGGCGCCTACGAGCAGTACTTC,CSASYLSWGAYEQYF
few,TRBV28,NA,TRBJ2-3,TGTGCCAGCAGTTGGTTAGCGAGCACAGATACGCAGTATTTT,CASSWLASTDTQYF
NA,TRBV4-3,TRBD1,TRBJ2-3,TGCGCCAGCAGCCACCCGGACAGGGGAGAAGATACGCAGTATTTT,CASSHPDRGEDTQYF
NA,TRBV6-2/TRBV6-3,NA,TRBJ2-7,TGTGCCAGCAGCCCCCTCGCGGGGGCAACCTACGAGCAGTACTTC,CASSPLAGATYEQYF
many,TRBV5-1,NA,TRBJ2-1,TGCGCCAGCAGCTTGGATCCCACTAGCCTCGATGAGCAGTTCTTC,CASSLDPTSLDEQFF
many,TRBV28,NA,TRBJ2-7,TGTGCCAGCAGTGCCCTCACCTTAGGAGGTTACGAGCAGTACTTC,CASSALTLGGYEQYF
NA,TRBV5-1,NA,TRBJ2-7,TGCGCCAGCAGCTTGGATTTAGAGGCTGCACAGTACTTC,CASSLDLEAAQYF
few,TRBV7-8,NA,TRBJ1-1,TGTGCCAGCAGCTTAGTAGGGGCCGGTTTTCGAGCTTTCTTT,CASSLVGAGFRAFF
many,TRBV5-1,TRBD2,TRBJ2-1,TGCGCCAGCAGCTTGTTTGGGGTAGCGGGAGCAGGGGATGAGCAGTTCTTC,CASSLFGVAGAGDEQFF
many,TRBV20-1,TRBD2,TRBJ2-1,TGCAGTTCTAGCGGGAGGAACAATGAGCAGTTCTTC,CSSSGRNNEQFF
few,TRBV7-2,TRBD1,TRBJ2-5,TGTGCCAGCAGCGCCGGACAGGGGGGCGGAGAGACCCAGTACTTC,CASSAGQGGGETQYF
many,TRBV12-3/TRBV12-4,TRBD2,TRBJ2-5,TGTGCCAGCAGTACGCTGGGCGGGGGATTGGGAGAGACCCAGTACTTC,CASSTLGGGLGETQYF
many,TRBV3-1,TRBD2,TRBJ2-4,TGTGCCAGCAGCCACACCGGGACTATGAAAAACATTCAGTACTTC,CASSHTGTMKNIQYF
many,TRBV29-1,NA,TRBJ1-1,TGCAGCGTCTCCCCTCTGGGGGAGAACACTGAAGCTTTCTTT,CSVSPLGENTEAFF
NA,TRBV7-3,NA,TRBJ2-3,TGTGCCAGCAGCGATGGACTCATAGGGGGGGTAGATACGCAGTATTTT,CASSDGLIGGVDTQYF
many,TRBV20-1,TRBD1,TRBJ2-5,TGCAGTGCTAGAGATCCCCGTCCGGGACAGGCGGAGACCCAGTACTTC,CSARDPRPGQAETQYF
NA,TRBV12-3/TRBV12-4,NA,TRBJ2-1,TGTGCCAGCAGACTGCTTCAAGAGCAGTTCTTC,CASRLLQEQFF
few,TRBV11-1,TRBD1,TRBJ2-1,TGTGCCAGCAGTCCGCCGGGACAGCCACCGTTCTTC,CASSPPGQPPFF
many,TRBV28,TRBD1,TRBJ1-1,TGTGCCAGCAGTGATGAAGGGACAGGATCTCCTGAAGCTTTCTTT,CASSDEGTGSPEAFF
many,TRBV4-2,NA,TRBJ2-4,TGTGCCAGCAGTGGGGGGACCCTGTTAGCCAAAAACATTCAGTACTTC,CASSGGTLLAKNIQYF
NA,TRBV5-1,TRBD2,TRBJ2-3,TGCGCCAGCAGATCCGGCGGGGGGTCTCTGACAGATACGCAGTATTTT,CASRSGGGSLTDTQYF
many,TRBV20-1,NA,TRBJ1-4,TGCAGTGCTAGGGTAGAGGGGAATGAAAAACTGTTTTTT,CSARVEGNEKLFF
many,TRBV11-2,NA,TRBJ1-2,TGTGCCAGCAGCTTAACTCCACGCGCTGGCTATGGCTACACCTTC,CASSLTPRAGYGYTF
many,TRBV5-1,TRBD2,TRBJ2-1,TGCGCCAGCAGCGCGGTGGGAAGCGGGAGCTATTTGGATGAGCAGTTCTTC,CASSAVGSGSYLDEQFF
many,TRBV12-5,NA,TRBJ2-7,TGTGCTAGTGGTTTCTCGGGCAACGAGCAGTACTTC,CASGFSGNEQYF
many,TRBV5-1,NA,TRBJ2-1,TGCGCCAGCAGCTTAGAGGGGTACCACAATGAGCAGTTCTTC,CASSLEGYHNEQFF
many,TRBV12-3/TRBV12-4,NA,TRBJ1-5,TGTGCCAGCAGTTTGTGGGAGAATCAGCCCCAGCATTTT,CASSLWENQPQHF
many,TRBV7-6,NA,TRBJ2-1,TGTGCCAGCAGCTCCTCAATTGACGGGCCCTACAATGAGCAGTTCTTC,CASSSSIDGPYNEQFF
many,TRBV12-3/TRBV12-4,NA,TRBJ1-5,TGTGCCAGCAGTTTGTCAGGCAGCAATCAGCCCCAGCATTTT,CASSLSGSNQPQHF
many,TRBV4-1,NA,TRBJ1-2,TGCGCCAGCAGCCGTACGGAAGCGTTTGGTGGCTACACCTTC,CASSRTEAFGGYTF
many,TRBV12-3/TRBV12-4,NA,TRBJ1-2,TGTGCCAGCAGTCCGACCGGGACGCATTATGGCTACACCTTC,CASSPTGTHYGYTF
many,TRBV11-2,NA,TRBJ1-2,TGTGCCAGCAGCTTAGATCGGTGGGCGGACTATGGCTACACCTTC,CASSLDRWADYGYTF
many,TRBV7-9,NA,TRBJ2-1,TGTGCCAGCAGCTCAGGGGCACGCTCCTACAATGAGCAGTTCTTC,CASSSGARSYNEQFF
many,TRBV12-3/TRBV12-4,NA,TRBJ1-3,TGTGCCAGCGGGGGGGGGCCAGGTGGAAACACCATATATTTT,CASGGGPGGNTIYF
many,TRBV20-1,NA,TRBJ2-1,TGCAGTGCTAGAGAACCCTCAGGAGCTCTTTCCTACAATGAGCAGTTCTTC,CSAREPSGALSYNEQFF
NA,TRBV5-4,TRBD2,TRBJ2-7,TGTGCCAGCAAAAGAAGCGGGACCGTCTACGAGCAGTACTTC,CASKRSGTVYEQYF
many,TRBV6-2/TRBV6-3,NA,TRBJ2-7,TGTGCCAGCAACCCCCGTGGCCAGCGGGCCTACGAGCAGTACTTC,CASNPRGQRAYEQYF
few,TRBV18,NA,TRBJ2-4,TGTGCCAGCTCACTTGCCCAAGACATTCAGTACTTC,CASSLAQDIQYF
NA,TRBV11-2,NA,TRBJ2-2,TGTGCCAGCAGCTTAATTTCCCAAGGGCGCACCGGGGAGCTGTTTTTT,CASSLISQGRTGELFF
NA,TRBV9,NA,TRBJ2-6,TGTGCCAGCAGCGTAGACGTCTTCTCTGGGGCCAACGTCCTGACTTTC,CASSVDVFSGANVLTF
NA,TRBV6-5,NA,TRBJ2-3,TGTGCCAGCAGTTACTCAGCTTCAGATACGCAGTATTTT,CASSYSASDTQYF
many,TRBV7-9,NA,TRBJ1-6,TGTGCCAGCAGCTTATACATTCAAGATAATTCACCCCTCCACTTT,CASSLYIQDNSPLHF
NA,TRBV11-2,TRBD1,TRBJ2-1,TGTGCCAGCAGCTTAGTAACAGGGGCGATTCCCCGGGATGAGCAGTTCTTC,CASSLVTGAIPRDEQFF
many,TRBV29-1,TRBD1,TRBJ1-2,TGCAGCGTTGACCTTTCTGGACAGGATCGGCATGGCTACACCTTC,CSVDLSGQDRHGYTF
NA,TRBV19,NA,TRBJ1-1,TGTGCCAGTAGGGACCCGGGGCGTCGGACTGAAGCTTTCTTT,CASRDPGRRTEAFF
NA,TRBV24-1,NA,TRBJ1-5,TGTGCCACCAGTGATTTCAGAGGGGGCAATCAGCCCCAGCATTTT,CATSDFRGGNQPQHF
many,TRBV12-3/TRBV12-4,NA,TRBJ1-2,TGTGCCAGCAGCCTCCACTATGGCTACACCTTC,CASSLHYGYTF
few,TRBV4-1,NA,TRBJ2-3,TGCGCCAGCAGCCAATTGGGTCTACGCACAGATACGCAGTATTTT,CASSQLGLRTDTQYF
many,TRBV12-3/TRBV12-4,NA,TRBJ2-1,TGTGCCAGTTCTTGGTTGACCAATGAGCAGTTCTTC,CASSWLTNEQFF
many,TRBV12-3/TRBV12-4,TRBD2,TRBJ2-1,TGTGCCAGCAGTTTCTCGACAAGCGGGGGACCCTTAGAAAATGAGCAGTTCTTC,CASSFSTSGGPLENEQFF